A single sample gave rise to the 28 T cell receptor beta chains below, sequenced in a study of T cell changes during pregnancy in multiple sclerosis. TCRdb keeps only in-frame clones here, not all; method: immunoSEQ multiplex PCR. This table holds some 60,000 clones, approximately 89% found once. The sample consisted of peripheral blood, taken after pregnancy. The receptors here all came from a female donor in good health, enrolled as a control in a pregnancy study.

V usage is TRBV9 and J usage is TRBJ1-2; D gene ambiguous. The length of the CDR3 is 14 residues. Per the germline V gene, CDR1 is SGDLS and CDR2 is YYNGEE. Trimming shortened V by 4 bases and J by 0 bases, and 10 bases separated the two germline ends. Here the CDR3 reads CASSYYPTNYGYTF. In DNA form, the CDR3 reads TGTGCCAGCAGCTACTACCCCACTAACTATGGCTACACCTTC.

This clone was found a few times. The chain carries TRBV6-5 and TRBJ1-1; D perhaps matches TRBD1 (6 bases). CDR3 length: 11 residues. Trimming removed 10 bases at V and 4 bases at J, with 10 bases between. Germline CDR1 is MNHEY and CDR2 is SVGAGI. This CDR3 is CATEQGTEAFF. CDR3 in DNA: TGTGCCACTGAACAGGGCACTGAAGCTTTCTTT.

The CDR3 spells CASSVGGTSNNEQFF. The DNA of the CDR3 is TGTGCCAGCAGCGTAGGGGGGACATCCAACAATGAGCAGTTCTTC. V and J are TRBV9 and TRBJ2-1; possible D gene TRBD1, 6 bases. CDR1 and CDR2 (germline): SGDLS, YYNGEE. The CDR3 runs to 15 residues. The ends were cut back, 0 bases at V and 5 bases at J, with 12 bases in the middle. The full variable domain, its missing parts supplied by reference TRBV9 and TRBJ2-1, is DSGVTQTPKHLITATGQRVTLRCSPRSGDLSVYWYQQSLDQGLQFLIQYYNGEERAKGNILERFSAQQFPDLHSELNLSSLELGDSALYFCASSVGGTSNNEQFFGPGTRLTVL.

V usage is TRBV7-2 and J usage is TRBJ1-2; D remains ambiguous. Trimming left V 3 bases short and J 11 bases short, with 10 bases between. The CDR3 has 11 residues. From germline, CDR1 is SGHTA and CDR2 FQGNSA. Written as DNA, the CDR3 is TGTGCCAGCAGCTTGGCCCGCAAATACACCTTC. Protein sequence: CASSLARKYTF.

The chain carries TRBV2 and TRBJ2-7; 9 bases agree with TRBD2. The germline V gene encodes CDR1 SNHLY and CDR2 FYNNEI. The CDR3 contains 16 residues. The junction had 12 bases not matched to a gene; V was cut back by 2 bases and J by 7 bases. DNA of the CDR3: TGTGCCAGCAGTGAAATTAGGGCTAGCGGGGACTGGGAGCAGTACTTC. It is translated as CASSEIRASGDWEQYF.

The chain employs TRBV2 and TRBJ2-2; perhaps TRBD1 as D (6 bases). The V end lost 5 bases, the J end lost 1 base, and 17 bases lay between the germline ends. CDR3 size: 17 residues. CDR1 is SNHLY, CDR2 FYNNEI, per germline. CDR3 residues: CASSPTRTALNTGELFF. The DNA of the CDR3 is TGTGCCAGCAGTCCTACTCGGACAGCGCTGAACACCGGGGAGCTGTTTTTT.

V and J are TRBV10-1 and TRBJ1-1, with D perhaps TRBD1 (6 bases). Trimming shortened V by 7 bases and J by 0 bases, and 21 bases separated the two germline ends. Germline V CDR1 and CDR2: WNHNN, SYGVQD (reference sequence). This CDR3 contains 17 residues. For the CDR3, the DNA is TGCGCCAGCATCTTATTAATGTCGACAGGATTGAACACTGAAGCTTTCTTT. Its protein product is CASILLMSTGLNTEAFF.

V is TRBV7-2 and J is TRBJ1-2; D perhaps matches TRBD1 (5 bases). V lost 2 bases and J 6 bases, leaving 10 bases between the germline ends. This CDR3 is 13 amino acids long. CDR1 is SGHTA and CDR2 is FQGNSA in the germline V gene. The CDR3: CASSLRGGDGYTF. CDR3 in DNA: TGTGCCAGCAGCTTAAGGGGCGGCGATGGCTACACCTTC.

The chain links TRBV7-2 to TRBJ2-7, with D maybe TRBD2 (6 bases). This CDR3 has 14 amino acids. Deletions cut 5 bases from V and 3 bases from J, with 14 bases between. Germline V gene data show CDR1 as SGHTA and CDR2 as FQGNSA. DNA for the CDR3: TGTGCCAGCAGCCCAGGGACTCTTTTCTACGAGCAGTACTTC. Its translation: CASSPGTLFYEQYF.

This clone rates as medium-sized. CDR3 protein: CASSIWAEGGLFF. The CDR3 bases are TGTGCCAGTAGTATATGGGCAGAAGGTGGACTGTTTTTT. The chain uses TRBV19 and TRBJ1-4, with D unclear. CDR1 LNHDA and CDR2 SQIVND come from the germline V gene (reference sequence). The germline V and J ends were trimmed by 2 bases and 13 bases, with 14 bases remaining between them. CDR3 size: 13 residues.

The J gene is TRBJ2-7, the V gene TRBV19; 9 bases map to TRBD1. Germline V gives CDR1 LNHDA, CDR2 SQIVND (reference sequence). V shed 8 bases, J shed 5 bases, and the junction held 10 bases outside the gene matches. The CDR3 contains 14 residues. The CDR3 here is CASQLDRGPNEQYF. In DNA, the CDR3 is TGTGCCAGTCAGCTGGACAGGGGTCCGAACGAGCAGTACTTC. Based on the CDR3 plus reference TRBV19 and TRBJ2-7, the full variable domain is DGGITQSPKYLFRKEGQNVTLSCEQNLNHDAMYWYRQDPGQGLRLIYYSQIVNDFQKGDIAEGYSVSREKKESFPLTVTSAQKNPTAFYLCASQLDRGPNEQYFGPGTRLTVT.

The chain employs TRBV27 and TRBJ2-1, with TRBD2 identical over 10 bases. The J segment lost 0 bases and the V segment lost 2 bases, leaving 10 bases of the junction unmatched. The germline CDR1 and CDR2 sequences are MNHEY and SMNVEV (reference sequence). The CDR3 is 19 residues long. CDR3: CASSLRPASGRFSYNEQFF. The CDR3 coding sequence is TGTGCCAGCAGTTTAAGGCCGGCTAGCGGGAGATTCTCCTACAATGAGCAGTTCTTC.

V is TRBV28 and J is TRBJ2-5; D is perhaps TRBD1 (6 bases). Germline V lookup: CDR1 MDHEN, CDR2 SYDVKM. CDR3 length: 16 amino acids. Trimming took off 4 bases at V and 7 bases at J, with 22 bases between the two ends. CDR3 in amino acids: CASSSSGKTGAPTQYF. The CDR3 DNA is TGTGCCAGCAGTTCCTCGGGGAAGACAGGTGCACCGACCCAGTACTTC. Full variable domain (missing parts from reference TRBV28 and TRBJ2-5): DVKVTQSSRYLVKRTGEKVFLECVQDMDHENMFWYRQDPGLGLRLIYFSYDVKMKEKGDIPEGYSVSREKKERFSLILESASTNQTSMYLCASSSSGKTGAPTQYFGPGTRLLVL.

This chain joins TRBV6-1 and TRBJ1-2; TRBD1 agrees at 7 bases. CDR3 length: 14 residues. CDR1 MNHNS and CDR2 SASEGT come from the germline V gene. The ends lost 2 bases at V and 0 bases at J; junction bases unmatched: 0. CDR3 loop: CASSEQGANYGYTF. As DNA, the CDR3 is TGTGCCAGCAGTGAACAGGGGGCTAACTATGGCTACACCTTC.

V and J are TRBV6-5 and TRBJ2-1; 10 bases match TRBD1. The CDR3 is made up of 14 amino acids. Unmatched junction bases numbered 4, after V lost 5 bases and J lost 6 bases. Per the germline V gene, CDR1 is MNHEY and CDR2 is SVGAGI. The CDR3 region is CASSRGQGGNEQFF. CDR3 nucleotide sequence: TGTGCCAGCAGTCGAGGACAGGGGGGCAATGAGCAGTTCTTC.

DNA for the CDR3: TGTGCTAGTGGCTACCCCGACAGGGCGGGTGGCTACACCTTC. Protein product: CASGYPDRAGGYTF. The V call is TRBV12-5, the J call TRBJ1-2; 7 nucleotides match TRBD1. Trimming removed 6 bases from V and 7 bases from J; junction bases left unmatched: 11. CDR3 size: 14 residues. Germline CDR1 is LGHNT and CDR2 is FRNRAP.

The CDR3 DNA is TGTGCCAGCTCACCTCCCAGATCGGGGTTTGGAAACATTCAGTACTTC. Protein product: CASSPPRSGFGNIQYF. The chain couples TRBV18 to TRBJ2-4; maybe TRBD2 (5 bases). V was pared by 3 bases and J by 6 bases, with 18 bases between. The CDR3 length is 16 residues. Germline CDR1 and CDR2: KGHSH and LQKENI. Full variable domain (rest looked up from reference TRBV18 and TRBJ2-4): NAGVMQNPRHLVRRRGQEARLRCSPMKGHSHVYWYRQLPEEGLKFMVYLQKENIIDESGMPKERFSAEFPKEGPSILRIQQVVRGDSAAYFCASSPPRSGFGNIQYFGAGTRLSVL.

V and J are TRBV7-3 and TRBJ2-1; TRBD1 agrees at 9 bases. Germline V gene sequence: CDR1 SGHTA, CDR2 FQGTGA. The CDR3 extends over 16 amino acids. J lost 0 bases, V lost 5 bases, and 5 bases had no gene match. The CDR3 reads CASSAWGQGSYNEQFF. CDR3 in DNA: TGTGCCAGCAGCGCCTGGGGACAGGGCTCCTACAATGAGCAGTTCTTC.

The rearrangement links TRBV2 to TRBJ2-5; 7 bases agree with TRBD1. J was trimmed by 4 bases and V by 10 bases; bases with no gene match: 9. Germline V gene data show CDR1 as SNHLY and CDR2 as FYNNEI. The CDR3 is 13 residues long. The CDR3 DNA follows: TGTGCCATCGGGACAGTTCCAAGAGAGACCCAGTACTTC. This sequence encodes CAIGTVPRETQYF.

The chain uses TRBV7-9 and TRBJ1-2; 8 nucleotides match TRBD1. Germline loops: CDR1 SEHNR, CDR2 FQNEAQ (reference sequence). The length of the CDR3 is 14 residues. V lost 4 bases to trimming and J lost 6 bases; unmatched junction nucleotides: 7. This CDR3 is CASSSGQGRDGYTF. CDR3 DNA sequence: TGTGCCAGCAGCTCCGGACAGGGCAGGGATGGCTACACCTTC.

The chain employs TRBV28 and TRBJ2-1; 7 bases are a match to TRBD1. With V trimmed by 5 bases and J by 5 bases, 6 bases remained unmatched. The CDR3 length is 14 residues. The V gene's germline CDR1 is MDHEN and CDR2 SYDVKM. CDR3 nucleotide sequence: TGTGCCAGCAGTAAAGGGACAGCACACAATGAGCAGTTCTTC. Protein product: CASSKGTAHNEQFF.

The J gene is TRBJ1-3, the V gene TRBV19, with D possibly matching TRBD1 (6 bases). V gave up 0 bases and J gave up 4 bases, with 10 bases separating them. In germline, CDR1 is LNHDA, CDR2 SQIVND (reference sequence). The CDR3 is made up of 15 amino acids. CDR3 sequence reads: CASSIEQGGGNTIYF. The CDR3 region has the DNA TGTGCCAGTAGTATAGAACAGGGTGGCGGAAACACCATATATTTT. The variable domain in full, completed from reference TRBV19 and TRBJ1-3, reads DGGITQSPKYLFRKEGQNVTLSCEQNLNHDAMYWYRQDPGQGLRLIYYSQIVNDFQKGDIAEGYSVSREKKESFPLTVTSAQKNPTAFYLCASSIEQGGGNTIYFGEGSWLTVV.

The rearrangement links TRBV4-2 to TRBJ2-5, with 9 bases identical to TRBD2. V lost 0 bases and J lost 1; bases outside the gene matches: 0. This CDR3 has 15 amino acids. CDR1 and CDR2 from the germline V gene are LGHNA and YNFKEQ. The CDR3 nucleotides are TGTGCCAGCAGCCAAGAGCGGGGGGGCCAAGAGACCCAGTACTTC. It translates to CASSQERGGQETQYF.

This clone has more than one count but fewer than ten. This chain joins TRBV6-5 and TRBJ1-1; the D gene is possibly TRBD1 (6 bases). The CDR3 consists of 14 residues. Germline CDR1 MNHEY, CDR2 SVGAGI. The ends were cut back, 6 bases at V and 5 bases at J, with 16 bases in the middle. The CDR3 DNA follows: TGTGCCAGCAGCCCCACAGGGATTGTTACTGAAGCTTTCTTT. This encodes CASSPTGIVTEAFF.

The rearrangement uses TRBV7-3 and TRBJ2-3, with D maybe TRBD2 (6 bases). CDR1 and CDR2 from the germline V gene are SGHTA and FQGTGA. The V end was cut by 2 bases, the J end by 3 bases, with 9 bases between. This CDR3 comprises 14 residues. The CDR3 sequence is CASSLVGGTDTQYF. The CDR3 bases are TGTGCCAGCAGCTTAGTTGGAGGGACAGATACGCAGTATTTT.

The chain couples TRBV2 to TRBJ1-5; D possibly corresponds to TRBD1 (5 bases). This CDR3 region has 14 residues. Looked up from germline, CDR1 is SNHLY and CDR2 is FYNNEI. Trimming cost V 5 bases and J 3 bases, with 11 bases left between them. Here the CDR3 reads CASSTTGHNQPQHF. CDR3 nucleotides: TGTGCCAGCAGTACCACAGGTCACAATCAGCCCCAGCATTTT.

The CDR3 loop reads CACRRGQTNEKLFF. CDR3 bases: TGTGCCTGCCGTCGGGGTCAGACTAATGAAAAACTGTTTTTT. The chain couples TRBV30 to TRBJ1-4, with no clear D. Germline V gene data show CDR1 as GTSNPN and CDR2 as SVGIG (reference sequence). The germline V and J ends were trimmed by 6 bases and 2 bases, with 13 bases remaining between them. The CDR3 has 14 amino acids.

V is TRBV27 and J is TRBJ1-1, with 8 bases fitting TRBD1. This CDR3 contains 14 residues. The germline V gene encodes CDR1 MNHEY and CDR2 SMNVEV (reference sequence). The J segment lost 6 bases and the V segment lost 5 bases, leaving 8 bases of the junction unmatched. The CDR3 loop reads CASSTDRVKPEAFF. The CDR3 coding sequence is TGTGCCAGCAGTACGGACAGGGTTAAACCTGAAGCTTTCTTT.